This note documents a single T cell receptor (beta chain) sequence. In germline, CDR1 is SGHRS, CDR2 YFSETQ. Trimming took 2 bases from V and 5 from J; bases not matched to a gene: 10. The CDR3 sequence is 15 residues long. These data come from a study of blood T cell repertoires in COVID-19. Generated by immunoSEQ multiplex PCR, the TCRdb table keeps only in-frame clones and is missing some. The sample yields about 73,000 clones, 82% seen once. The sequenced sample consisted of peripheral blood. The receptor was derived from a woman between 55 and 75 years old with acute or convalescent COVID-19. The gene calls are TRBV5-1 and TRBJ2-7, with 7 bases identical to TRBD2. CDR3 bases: TGCGCCAGCAGCTTTGGGCGGGAGATACTCAACGAGCAGTACTTC. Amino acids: CASSFGREILNEQYF.